The 21 T cell receptor beta chains below all came from one sample that was sequenced in a study of blood T cell repertoires in COVID-19. Some clones are missing from TCRdb's copy, which holds only in-frame ones; the method was immunoSEQ multiplex PCR. Counted here are a few hundred thousand clones, 83% occurring once; the ten biggest clones make up less than 7.5%. Input material: peripheral blood. These receptors were obtained from a woman between 45 and 60 years old with acute or convalescent COVID-19.

V is TRBV9 and J is TRBJ2-7; 7 nucleotides align to TRBD1. This CDR3 has 13 amino acids. The V segment lost 3 bases and the J segment 3 bases; nucleotides outside the gene matches: 3. Looked up from germline, CDR1 is SGDLS and CDR2 is YYNGEE. The CDR3 reads CASSGDSFYEQYF. CDR3 bases: TGTGCCAGCAGCGGGGACAGCTTCTACGAGCAGTACTTC.

The V and J genes are TRBV30 and TRBJ1-1; D not resolved. Germline V lookup: CDR1 GTSNPN, CDR2 SVGIG (reference sequence). This CDR3 is 13 amino acids long. Trimming cost V 8 bases and J 4 bases, with 17 bases left between them. CDR3 nucleotides: TGTGCCGGGAACGAGGGAAATCCCACTGAAGCTTTCTTT. Translating it yields CAGNEGNPTEAFF.

This clone was counted between two and nine times. The chain employs TRBV18 and TRBJ2-3; 10 bases agree with TRBD2. The germline CDR1 and CDR2 sequences are KGHSH and LQKENI. V shed 0 bases and J 2 bases; nucleotides not matched to a gene: 8. The length of the CDR3 is 18 residues. CDR3 DNA: TGTGCCAGCTCACCACCGGTAACTAGCGGGAACTTCACAGATACGCAGTATTTT. Protein sequence: CASSPPVTSGNFTDTQYF. Full variable domain (missing parts from reference TRBV18 and TRBJ2-3): NAGVMQNPRHLVRRRGQEARLRCSPMKGHSHVYWYRQLPEEGLKFMVYLQKENIIDESGMPKERFSAEFPKEGPSILRIQQVVRGDSAAYFCASSPPVTSGNFTDTQYFGPGTRLTVL.

The chain carries TRBV27 and TRBJ1-2, with 8 positions matching TRBD1. The CDR3 has 15 residues. CDR1 and CDR2 (germline): MNHEY, SMNVEV (reference sequence). V lost 2 bases and J lost 6; bases outside the gene matches: 8. In DNA form, the CDR3 reads TGTGCCAGCAGTTTACGAGGACAGGGAGTGGATGGCTACACCTTC. Translating gives CASSLRGQGVDGYTF.

The V call is TRBV7-9, the J call TRBJ2-2, with D possibly matching TRBD2 (6 bases). Trimming removed 0 bases from V and 4 bases from J, with 9 bases in between. This CDR3 spans 15 amino acids. Germline V gives CDR1 SEHNR, CDR2 FQNEAQ (reference sequence). CDR3 DNA: TGTGCCAGCAGCTTAGCAGGCGGGATCACCGGGGAGCTGTTTTTT. Amino acids: CASSLAGGITGELFF.

There are a few counts of this clone. The rearrangement links TRBV7-9 to TRBJ1-5; D is unclear. CDR3 size: 14 residues. V lost 5 bases to trimming and J lost 7 bases, with 15 bases between them. Germline assignment: CDR1 SEHNR and CDR2 FQNEAQ (reference sequence). CDR3 in DNA: TGTGCCAGCAGCCAAATATCGGGTGGGCAGCCCCAGCATTTT. This codes for CASSQISGGQPQHF.

The J gene is TRBJ2-7, the V gene TRBV7-3; 11 bases line up with TRBD1. The CDR3 consists of 15 residues. The J segment lost 2 bases and the V segment lost 5 bases, leaving 5 bases of the junction unmatched. Per the germline V gene, CDR1 is SGHTA and CDR2 is FQGTGA. CDR3 nucleotide sequence: TGTGCCAGCAGCCCCTCGGGACAGGGGGCCTACGAGCAGTACTTC. It is translated as CASSPSGQGAYEQYF.

The gene calls are TRBV7-2 and TRBJ1-5, with 11 bases that match TRBD1. Trimming at V came to 5 bases and at J to 7 bases, leaving 7 bases not matched to a gene. In germline, CDR1 is SGHTA, CDR2 FQGNSA. This CDR3 has 15 amino acids. The CDR3 sequence is CASSIRTGGDQPQHF. The CDR3 DNA reads TGTGCCAGCAGCATACGGACAGGGGGCGACCAGCCCCAGCATTTT.

With regard to this clone: One end of the junction is discordant with germline, which a read error may explain. The chain carries TRBV7-9 and TRBJ1-2; 7 nucleotides match TRBD1. CDR1 and CDR2 (germline): SEHNR, FQNEAQ (reference sequence). The CDR3 length is 13 residues. CDR3 protein: CTSSAGTEYGYTF. The CDR3 DNA reads TGTACCAGCAGCGCCGGGACAGAGTATGGCTACACCTTC.

The chain recombines TRBV28 with TRBJ2-5, with 7 bases that match TRBD2. The CDR3 has 13 amino acids. Germline V gene data show CDR1 as MDHEN and CDR2 as SYDVKM. The V gene end was trimmed by 7 bases and the J gene end by 4 bases; junction bases not matched to a gene: 6. CDR3 amino acids: CASMEGGRETQYF. The CDR3 DNA sequence: TGTGCCAGCATGGAGGGAGGGAGAGAGACCCAGTACTTC.

This rearrangement joins TRBV27 to TRBJ2-5; 8 bases fit TRBD1. The V and J ends lost 2 bases and 5 bases, in that order; junction bases with no gene match: 13. This CDR3 has 17 amino acids. Germline loops: CDR1 MNHEY, CDR2 SMNVEV (reference sequence). CDR3 coding DNA: TGTGCCAGCAGTTTAGCCCAGGACAGGGTAGGCTGGGAGACCCAGTACTTC. Its protein is CASSLAQDRVGWETQYF.

This clone was observed once. V and J are TRBV19 and TRBJ1-3; D remains unclear. Germline V gene lookup returns CDR1 LNHDA and CDR2 SQIVND (reference sequence). V lost 5 bases to trimming and J lost 0 bases, with 11 bases between them. The CDR3 is made up of 15 amino acids. The CDR3 nucleotides are TGTGCCAGTAGTGGAGGACTGATCTCTGGAAACACCATATATTTT. Encoded protein: CASSGGLISGNTIYF. Filled out from reference TRBV19 and TRBJ1-3, the complete variable domain reads DGGITQSPKYLFRKEGQNVTLSCEQNLNHDAMYWYRQDPGQGLRLIYYSQIVNDFQKGDIAEGYSVSREKKESFPLTVTSAQKNPTAFYLCASSGGLISGNTIYFGEGSWLTVV.

This chain links TRBV5-1 with TRBJ2-5, with 9 positions matching TRBD2. The V gene end was trimmed by 3 bases and the J gene end by 5 bases; junction bases not matched to a gene: 11. In germline, CDR1 is SGHRS, CDR2 YFSETQ. The CDR3 is 16 amino acids. CDR3 bases: TGCGCCAGCAGCTCCCATTCGGGACTAGCTTTTGAGACCCAGTACTTC. Translating gives CASSSHSGLAFETQYF. Combining the CDR3 with reference TRBV5-1 and TRBJ2-5 gives the whole variable domain KAGVTQTPRYLIKTRGQQVTLSCSPISGHRSVSWYQQTPGQGLQFLFEYFSETQRNKGNFPGRFSGRQFSNSRSEMNVSTLELGDSALYLCASSSHSGLAFETQYFGPGTRLLVL.

In this sample, this clone turned up a few times. V usage is TRBV5-1 and J usage is TRBJ2-4; tentatively, D is TRBD2 (6 bases). Germline values: CDR1 SGHRS, CDR2 YFSETQ. The CDR3 extends over 20 amino acids. Trimming stripped 4 bases from V and 0 bases from J, with 26 bases between. The CDR3 spells CASSRHPQGEARAAKNIQYF. In DNA, the CDR3 is TGCGCCAGCAGCCGCCATCCACAAGGGGAGGCTCGGGCAGCCAAAAACATTCAGTACTTC.

This chain links TRBV29-1 with TRBJ2-1; 7 positions match TRBD2. V shed 1 base and J 2 bases; nucleotides not matched to a gene: 5. Germline CDR1 SQVTM, CDR2 ANQGSEA. The CDR3 has 15 amino acids. The CDR3: CSVEGGLAAYNEQFF. Here the CDR3 DNA reads TGCAGCGTTGAAGGTGGGCTAGCGGCCTACAATGAGCAGTTCTTC.

This clone appeared a few times. The CDR3 nucleotides are TGTGCCAGTAGTATGTGGGGAGGCCTTGAAGCTTTCTTT. The encoded protein is CASSMWGGLEAFF. This sequence joins TRBV19 and TRBJ1-1, with unresolved D. Trimming removed 3 bases from V and 7 bases from J, with 12 bases in between. Germline V lookup: CDR1 LNHDA, CDR2 SQIVND (reference sequence). The CDR3 has 13 amino acids.

The chain couples TRBV24-1 to TRBJ1-5, with a possible D match to TRBD1 (5 bases). This CDR3 spans 15 amino acids. Trimming removed 3 bases at V and 0 bases at J, with 8 bases between. Germline-derived CDR1 and CDR2 are KGHDR and SFDVKD. CDR3 sequence (DNA): TGTGCCACCAGTGATCGCCAGGGTAGCAATCAGCCCCAGCATTTT. As protein: CATSDRQGSNQPQHF.

The V call is TRBV2, the J call TRBJ1-4, with D possibly TRBD1 on 6 matching bases. The CDR3 runs 16 residues. The germline V and J ends were trimmed by 6 bases and 2 bases, with 16 bases remaining between them. CDR1 and CDR2 from the germline V gene are SNHLY and FYNNEI. This chain's CDR3 is CASRIARGNTNEKLFF. The CDR3 bases are TGTGCCAGCAGAATAGCCAGGGGAAATACTAATGAAAAACTGTTTTTT.

The rearrangement links TRBV7-9 to TRBJ2-3; 11 nucleotides align to TRBD1. This CDR3 has 16 amino acids. Germline CDR1 is SEHNR and CDR2 is FQNEAQ (reference sequence). J was trimmed by 2 bases and V by 5 bases; bases with no gene match: 6. The DNA of the CDR3 is TGTGCCAGCAGCGCGGACAGGGGGCGGATCACAGATACGCAGTATTTT. Its protein is CASSADRGRITDTQYF.

The gene calls are TRBV7-9 and TRBJ2-5; the match to TRBD2 covers 7 bases. Germline-derived CDR1 and CDR2 are SEHNR and FQNEAQ (reference sequence). V shed 3 bases, J shed 5 bases, and the junction held 9 bases outside the gene matches. This CDR3 region has 15 residues. CDR3: CASSFREAWGETQYF. The CDR3 nucleotides are TGTGCCAGCAGCTTTCGGGAGGCCTGGGGCGAGACCCAGTACTTC.

This chain connects TRBV6-2 or TRBV6-3 to TRBJ2-1; TRBD1 matches at 7 bases. The CDR3 sequence is 16 residues long. The junction had 14 bases not matched to a gene; V was cut back by 5 bases and J by 7 bases. Germline CDR1 is MNHEY and CDR2 is SVGEGT. Here the CDR3 reads CASSPQTGILDNEQFF. CDR3 coding DNA: TGTGCCAGCAGTCCGCAGACAGGGATTTTAGATAATGAGCAGTTCTTC.